This T cell receptor beta chain emerged from a study of blood T cell repertoires in COVID-19. Across the study: COVID-19 samples, acute and convalescent, were from the United States, Italy and Spain. T cells, B-cell-depleted T cells, or PBMCs provided the cDNA or gDNA that served as material.

Here immunoSEQ multiplex PCR was the method, and the copy in TCRdb shows in-frame clones only, minus some. The profile shows 300,000 to 400,000 clones, around nine tenths of them singletons. The CDR3 consists of 14 residues. Germline CDR1 reads SGHAT; CDR2 reads FQNNGV. V lost 0 bases and J 5 bases, leaving 9 bases between the germline ends. This chain uses TRBV11-2 with TRBJ2-3, with D maybe TRBD2 (6 bases). This sequence was found in a woman between 45 and 65 years old with active or convalescent COVID-19. Sequenced material: peripheral blood. The CDR3 sequence is CASSLEGRRDTQYF. The CDR3 bases are TGTGCCAGCAGCTTAGAGGGGAGGCGAGATACGCAGTATTTT.